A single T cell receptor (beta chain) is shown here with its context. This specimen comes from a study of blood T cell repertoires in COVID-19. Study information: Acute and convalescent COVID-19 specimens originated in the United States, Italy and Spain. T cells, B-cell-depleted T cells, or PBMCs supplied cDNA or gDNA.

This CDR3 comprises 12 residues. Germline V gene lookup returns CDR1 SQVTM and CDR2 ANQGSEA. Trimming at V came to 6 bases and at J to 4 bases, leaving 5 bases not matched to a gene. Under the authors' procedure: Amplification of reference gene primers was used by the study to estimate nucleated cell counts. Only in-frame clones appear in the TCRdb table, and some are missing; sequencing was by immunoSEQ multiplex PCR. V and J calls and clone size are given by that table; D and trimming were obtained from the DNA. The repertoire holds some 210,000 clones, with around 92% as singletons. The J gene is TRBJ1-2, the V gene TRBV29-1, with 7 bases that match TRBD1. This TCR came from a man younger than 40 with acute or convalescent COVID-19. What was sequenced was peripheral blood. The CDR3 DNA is TGCAGCGTGGGACAGCTTTCCTATGGCTACACCTTC. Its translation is CSVGQLSYGYTF.